The present TCR beta chain was sequenced within a study of Ad26.COV2.S vaccination and SARS-CoV-2 variants. This clone turned up a few times. TCRdb's copy holds only in-frame clones and misses some; the assay was immunoSEQ multiplex PCR. The sample records about 350,000 clones, about 89% being singletons. The treatment was: roughly 18 received Ad26.COV2.S at low or high dose, single or two shots; about 5 received placebo; per-sample allocation not given. Each sample was drawn 63 days after the first injection (of vaccine or placebo). Germline assignment: CDR1 SGHRS and CDR2 YFSETQ. After removal of 4 bases from V and 4 bases from J, the junction contained 8 bases not matched to a gene. The CDR3 contains 15 residues.

The input for sequencing was peripheral blood, taken in a trial of Ad26.COV2.S vaccine versus placebo. The TCR sequence derives from a person aged 18 to 59 who received the Ad26.COV2.S COVID-19 vaccine or a placebo. The chain employs TRBV5-1 and TRBJ2-7; 10 bases map to TRBD1. DNA for the CDR3: TGCGCCAGCAGCCTACACGGGACAGGGGATTACGAGCAGTACTTC. Protein sequence: CASSLHGTGDYEQYF.